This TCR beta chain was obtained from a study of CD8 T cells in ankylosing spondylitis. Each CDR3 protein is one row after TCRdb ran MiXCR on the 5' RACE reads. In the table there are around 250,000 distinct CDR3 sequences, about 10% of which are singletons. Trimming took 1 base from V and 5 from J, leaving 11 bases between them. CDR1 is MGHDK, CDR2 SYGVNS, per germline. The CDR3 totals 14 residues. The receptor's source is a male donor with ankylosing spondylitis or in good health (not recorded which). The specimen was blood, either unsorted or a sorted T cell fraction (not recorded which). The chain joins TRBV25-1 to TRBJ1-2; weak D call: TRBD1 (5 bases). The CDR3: CASSEFWRGYGYTF. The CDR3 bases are TGTGCCAGCAGTGAATTTTGGAGGGGATATGGCTACACCTTC.